One and the same sample provided the 23 T cell receptor beta chains below, sequenced in a study of blood T cell repertoires in COVID-19. The method was immunoSEQ multiplex PCR; TCRdb's version includes in-frame clones alone and lacks a portion of them. The top ten hold 0.7% to 0.8% of the sample, which has 200,000 or so clones, about 90% seen once. Specimen: peripheral blood. These receptor sequences come from a woman aged 70 to 79 with acute or convalescent COVID-19.

The rearrangement uses TRBV28 and TRBJ1-5, with D possibly being TRBD1 (5 bases). The CDR3 consists of 15 residues. Germline lookup yields CDR1 MDHEN and CDR2 SYDVKM. The V gene lost 5 bases and the J gene lost 2 bases, with 13 bases spanning the gap. CDR3 amino acids: CASSHRKLGNQPQHF. CDR3 sequence (DNA): TGTGCCAGCAGTCACAGGAAGTTGGGCAATCAGCCCCAGCATTTT.

This chain joins TRBV4-1 and TRBJ1-6, with D unclear. V was shortened by 0 bases and J by 9 bases, with 12 bases between the two germline ends. Germline assignment: CDR1 MGHRA and CDR2 YSYEKL. This CDR3 has 15 residues. The CDR3 loop is CASSQDFGVGSPLHF. In DNA form, the CDR3 reads TGCGCCAGCAGCCAAGATTTCGGAGTCGGTTCACCCCTCCACTTT.

J is TRBJ1-1 and V is TRBV7-9; TRBD1 aligns across 8 bases. After removal of 4 bases from V and 4 bases from J, the junction contained 2 bases not matched to a gene. CDR3 length: 13 amino acids. The germline V gene encodes CDR1 SEHNR and CDR2 FQNEAQ (reference sequence). As DNA, the CDR3 is TGTGCCAGCAGCTCGCAGGGGGCCACTGAAGCTTTCTTT. Protein sequence: CASSSQGATEAFF.

V is TRBV9 and J is TRBJ2-7; 10 positions agree with TRBD2. With 0 bases clipped from V and 6 bases from J, the junction kept 6 bases outside the gene matches. The CDR3 spans 15 residues. From germline, CDR1 is SGDLS and CDR2 YYNGEE. CDR3 DNA sequence: TGTGCCAGCAGCGTAGAAGCGGGAGGGGTGGCCGAGCAGTACTTC. Translation: CASSVEAGGVAEQYF.

The chain is built from TRBV6-2 or TRBV6-3 and TRBJ1-5; D is unresolved. Between the trimmed V and J ends, which lost 1 base and 7 bases, there was a span of 14 bases. This CDR3 region has 15 residues. The germline gives CDR1 MNHEY, CDR2 SVGEGT. The CDR3 region has the DNA TGTGCCAGCAGTTACTTCGGAGGGCCCAGGCAGCCCCAGCATTTT. Translation gives CASSYFGGPRQPQHF.

This chain uses TRBV6-1 with TRBJ1-3; D possibly corresponds to TRBD1 (5 bases). The CDR3 runs 14 residues. Germline assignment: CDR1 MNHNS and CDR2 SASEGT. V lost 6 bases and J 0 bases, leaving 9 bases between the germline ends. CDR3: CASRRQSSGNTIYF. In nucleotides, the CDR3 is TGTGCCAGCAGGAGACAGAGCTCTGGAAACACCATATATTTT.

V is TRBV18 and J is TRBJ1-1; 11 bases map to TRBD1. With 4 bases clipped from V and 6 bases from J, the junction kept 4 bases outside the gene matches. The germline V gene encodes CDR1 KGHSH and CDR2 LQKENI. The CDR3 totals 14 residues. Here the CDR3 DNA reads TGTGCCAGCTCACGTTCGGGACAGGGGGCTGAAGCTTTCTTT. It yields the protein CASSRSGQGAEAFF.

The rearrangement joins TRBV12-5 to TRBJ2-7; D uncertain. The germline CDR1 and CDR2 sequences are LGHNT and FRNRAP. The V gene lost 0 bases and the J gene lost 6 bases, with 3 bases spanning the gap. The CDR3 is 11 residues long. The CDR3 sequence is CASGLVLEQYF. DNA of the CDR3: TGTGCTAGTGGTTTGGTACTCGAGCAGTACTTC.

The chain is built from TRBV6-5 and TRBJ2-2; 10 bases match TRBD1. With V trimmed by 8 bases and J by 6 bases, 6 bases remained unmatched. CDR1 and CDR2 (germline): MNHEY, SVGAGI. The CDR3 is made up of 14 amino acids. The CDR3 loop reads CASGTGTGAGELFF. CDR3 nucleotides: TGTGCCAGCGGGACCGGGACAGGGGCCGGGGAGCTGTTTTTT.

J is TRBJ1-5 and V is TRBV2; a weak D match, TRBD1 (5 bases). V was shortened by 0 bases and J by 2 bases, with 14 bases between the two germline ends. Germline V CDR1 and CDR2: SNHLY, FYNNEI. The length of the CDR3 is 17 residues. As DNA, the CDR3 is TGTGCCAGCAGTGAAGCCCGAGCAGGGATTGGCAATCAGCCCCAGCATTTT. Translated: CASSEARAGIGNQPQHF.

This chain's CDR3 is CASSWGQGATREKLFF. In DNA form, the CDR3 reads TGTGCCAGCAGTTGGGGACAGGGGGCTACGAGAGAAAAACTGTTTTTT. This sequence joins TRBV6-2 or TRBV6-3 and TRBJ1-4; 12 nucleotides align to TRBD1. Germline-derived CDR1 and CDR2 are MNHEY and SVGEGT. The trim removed 4 bases at V and 8 bases at J, leaving 8 bases unmatched. This CDR3 has 16 amino acids.

This chain uses TRBV28 with TRBJ1-5, with TRBD1 matching over 8 bases. Losses at the gene ends were 5 bases for V and 6 bases for J; bases not matched to a gene: 6. The germline CDR1 and CDR2 sequences are MDHEN and SYDVKM. The CDR3 sequence is 14 residues long. The CDR3 region has the DNA TGTGCCAGCAGTATAAGGACAGGGTTTCAGCCCCAGCATTTT. Translating it yields CASSIRTGFQPQHF. The full variable domain, rest sourced from reference TRBV28 and TRBJ1-5, is DVKVTQSSRYLVKRTGEKVFLECVQDMDHENMFWYRQDPGLGLRLIYFSYDVKMKEKGDIPEGYSVSREKKERFSLILESASTNQTSMYLCASSIRTGFQPQHFGDGTRLSIL.

The chain has TRBV3-1 (or the pseudogene TRBV3-2) and TRBJ2-5; tentatively, D is TRBD1 (5 bases). The germline V gene encodes CDR1 LGHDT and CDR2 YNNKEL (reference sequence). Trimming took 0 bases from V and 3 from J, leaving 11 bases between them. This CDR3 spans 15 amino acids. CDR3 in amino acids: CASSQEVTVKETQYF. In nucleotides, the CDR3 is TGTGCCAGCAGCCAAGAGGTGACAGTCAAAGAGACCCAGTACTTC.

Here the CDR3 DNA reads TGTGCCAGCAGTTTCAGGGCAGGGGGCAATCAGCCCCAGCATTTT. As protein: CASSFRAGGNQPQHF. The chain has TRBV27 and TRBJ1-5; TRBD1 is a possible D gene (6 bases). The germline V and J ends were trimmed by 3 bases and 2 bases, with 11 bases remaining between them. Germline-derived CDR1 and CDR2 are MNHEY and SMNVEV (reference sequence). This CDR3 spans 15 amino acids.

The V and J genes are TRBV10-3 and TRBJ1-6; no clear D. The germline V gene encodes CDR1 ENHRY and CDR2 SYGVKD. Trimming removed 3 bases at V and 7 bases at J, with 10 bases between. CDR3 length equals 14 residues. For the CDR3, the DNA is TGTGCCATCAGTGAACTGACGACAAATTCACCCCTCCACTTT. Translated, it gives CAISELTTNSPLHF.

V gene TRBV7-2 combines with J gene TRBJ1-4; possible D gene TRBD1, 5 bases. The V end was cut by 4 bases, the J end by 8 bases, with 8 bases between. Per germline, CDR1 SGHTA and CDR2 FQGNSA. The CDR3 is 12 amino acids. CDR3 bases: TGTGCCAGCAGCTACTCAGGGGAAAAACTGTTTTTT. Its protein product is CASSYSGEKLFF.

The chain couples TRBV12-3 or TRBV12-4 to TRBJ1-5; tentative D call: TRBD1 (5 bases). Trimming removed 1 base from V and 9 bases from J, with 10 bases in between. The CDR3 is 13 amino acids. The CDR3 DNA sequence: TGTGCCAGCAGTTTAGGGGGGGAGTGGCCCCAGCATTTT. This gives the protein CASSLGGEWPQHF.

The chain links TRBV5-6 to TRBJ2-3; TRBD1 matches at 9 bases. CDR3 length: 15 residues. Per the germline V gene, CDR1 is SGHDT and CDR2 is YYEEEE. V lost 5 bases and J lost 6; bases outside the gene matches: 10. CDR3 region: CASRWTGARVDTQYF. CDR3 DNA: TGTGCCAGCAGATGGACAGGGGCCAGGGTGGATACGCAGTATTTT.

This clone appeared a single time. The rearrangement links TRBV5-5 to TRBJ1-1; D ambiguous. The ends were cut back, 0 bases at V and 0 bases at J, with 9 bases in the middle. Germline V lookup: CDR1 SGHKS, CDR2 YYEKEE (reference sequence). There are 15 residues in the CDR3. This chain's CDR3 is CASSLVGRLNTEAFF. The CDR3 region has the DNA TGTGCCAGCAGCTTGGTTGGCAGGTTGAACACTGAAGCTTTCTTT. The full variable domain, with the rest looked up from reference TRBV5-5 and TRBJ1-1, is DAGVTQSPTHLIKTRGQQVTLRCSPISGHKSVSWYQQVLGQGPQFIFQYYEKEERGRGNFPDRFSARQFPNYSSELNVNALLLGDSALYLCASSLVGRLNTEAFFGQGTRLTVV.

This chain uses TRBV5-1 with TRBJ2-7, with D perhaps TRBD1 (6 bases). CDR3 length: 14 amino acids. The V gene's germline CDR1 is SGHRS and CDR2 YFSETQ. The V end was cut by 2 bases, the J end by 6 bases, with 15 bases between. CDR3 amino acids: CASSLGTTPSEQYF. CDR3 coding DNA: TGCGCCAGCAGCTTAGGGACAACCCCTTCCGAGCAGTACTTC.

This chain joins TRBV11-3 and TRBJ2-3; D may be TRBD1 (6 bases). The CDR3 spans 13 residues. Looked up from germline, CDR1 is SGHNT and CDR2 is YENEEA. The V end was cut by 5 bases, the J end by 3 bases, with 9 bases between. The CDR3 nucleotides are TGTGCCAGCAGCCTCACAGGGACAGATACGCAGTATTTT. Translation: CASSLTGTDTQYF.

The rearrangement links TRBV5-6 to TRBJ1-1; D possibly corresponds to TRBD1 (5 bases). CDR1 is SGHDT and CDR2 is YYEEEE in the germline V gene. This CDR3 comprises 15 residues. Deletions cut 4 bases from V and 1 base from J, with 14 bases between. DNA for the CDR3: TGTGCCAGCAGCCCCGGCGGGACGGCGAACACTGAAGCTTTCTTT. This translates into CASSPGGTANTEAFF.

The rearrangement uses TRBV6-6 and TRBJ1-1, with 9 nucleotides matching TRBD1. Per germline, CDR1 MNHNY and CDR2 SVGAGI (reference sequence). This CDR3 contains 15 residues. Unmatched junction bases numbered 4, after V lost 0 bases and J lost 5 bases. CDR3 coding DNA: TGTGCCAGCAGTTACTCGAGGACAGGGGTTACTGAAGCTTTCTTT. Protein product: CASSYSRTGVTEAFF.